This is a list of T cell receptor beta chains from one sample in a study of blood T cell repertoires in COVID-19. Some clones are missing from TCRdb's copy, which holds only in-frame ones; the method was immunoSEQ multiplex PCR. The data show approximately 530,000 clones, around 90% seen once. What was sequenced was peripheral blood. The receptors come from a woman in her 50s with COVID-19, enrolled during active disease. Each CDR3 is given with its conserved first and last residue. The order of the fields is V gene, J gene, D gene, clone size, CDR3 DNA, CDR3 protein. A D gene is named only where the DNA matches it firmly. Only some rows state a clone size, as once, few, many or a class for expanded clones.

TRBV19	TRBJ1-1	TRBD1	.	TGTGCCAGTAGTGTAGACAGGGGTGGAACTGAAGCTTTCTTT	CASSVDRGGTEAFF
TRBV6-5	TRBJ1-5	TRBD1	.	TGTGCCAGCACAGGGGTAACAGGGGGCAATCAGCCCCAGCATTTT	CASTGVTGGNQPQHF
TRBV30	TRBJ1-4	.	.	TGTGCCTGGACTGGCCCCCAAGACGGGGTTGGGGAAAAACTGTTTTTT	CAWTGPQDGVGEKLFF
TRBV6-1	TRBJ1-1	.	once	TGTGCCAGCAGTGACAGGGTCTCTGAAGCTTTCTTT	CASSDRVSEAFF
TRBV7-9	TRBJ1-2	TRBD1	.	TGTGCCAGCAGCTTAGTTCCAGGGGGCATTGGCTACACCTTC	CASSLVPGGIGYTF
TRBV4-1	TRBJ2-1	TRBD2	.	TGCGCCAGCAGCCAAATCACTAGCGGCTACAATGAGCAGTTCTTC	CASSQITSGYNEQFF
TRBV5-1	TRBJ1-1	TRBD1	.	TGCGCCAGCAGCTTGGGGGACAGGACTGAAGCTTTCTTT	CASSLGDRTEAFF
TRBV27	TRBJ2-1	.	.	TGTGCCAGCCGCCCCGGGGATTCCTACAATGAGCAGTTCTTC	CASRPGDSYNEQFF
TRBV10-1	TRBJ2-1	TRBD1	once	TGCGCCAGCAGAATCCCCCGGACAGGGGGCAGGAATGAGCAGTTCTTC	CASRIPRTGGRNEQFF
TRBV6-6	TRBJ2-7	TRBD1	.	TGTGCCAGCAGTTACTCGAGACAGGGGGACGAGCAGTACTTC	CASSYSRQGDEQYF
TRBV20-1	TRBJ2-1	.	.	TGCAGTGCTAGTCGACGGGGGCTAGCGGCGGGGAATGAGCAGTTCTTC	CSASRRGLAAGNEQFF
TRBV18	TRBJ1-2	.	.	TGTGCCAGCTCACCCCTAGGGCAGGGGACCTCTAATGGCTACACCTTC	CASSPLGQGTSNGYTF
TRBV5-1	TRBJ2-5	.	.	TGCGCCAGCAGCTTGGCGGGATTCCAAGAGACCCAGTACTTC	CASSLAGFQETQYF
TRBV12-5	TRBJ1-1	TRBD1	.	TGTGCTAGTGGTTTGGATACAGGGGGCGTCTTGGACACTGAAGCTTTCTTT	CASGLDTGGVLDTEAFF
TRBV18	TRBJ1-1	.	.	TGTGCCAGCCTCGACGACAAGCCTGAAGCTTTCTTT	CASLDDKPEAFF
TRBV29-1	TRBJ1-1	.	.	TGCATCACGAGCGGGCGGCTCGGAACTGAAGCTTTCTTT	CITSGRLGTEAFF
TRBV29-1	TRBJ1-1	TRBD1	.	TGCAGCGTTGGGACAGGGGGGAGCACTGAAGCTTTCTTT	CSVGTGGSTEAFF
TRBV5-1	TRBJ2-1	TRBD2	.	TGCGCCAGCAGCTCGCTGCGGGGGGCCCATAATAATGAGCAGTTCTTC	CASSSLRGAHNNEQFF
TRBV7-9	TRBJ2-3	TRBD1	.	TGTGCCAGCAGCGTTCAACCGGGACAGGGAAGCACAGATACGCAGTATTTT	CASSVQPGQGSTDTQYF
TRBV5-1	TRBJ1-4	.	.	TGCGCCAGCAGCGGTTCGGGGGGAGCGGGTGAAAAACTGTTTTTT	CASSGSGGAGEKLFF
TRBV4-1	TRBJ2-7	.	.	TGCGCCAGCAGCCAAGACAGGTACGAGCAGTACTTC	CASSQDRYEQYF
TRBV28	TRBJ2-1	.	.	TGTGCCAGCAGTGGGGGCGGGACAGATAATGAGCAGTTCTTC	CASSGGGTDNEQFF
TRBV18	TRBJ2-1	.	.	TGTGCCAGCTCACCTCGGACAGACGAGCAGTTCTTC	CASSPRTDEQFF
TRBV6-6	TRBJ1-2	.	.	TGTGCCAGCAGTTACTCCGGGACTATCTATGGCTACACCTTC	CASSYSGTIYGYTF
TRBV15	TRBJ1-1	TRBD1	.	TGTGCCACCAGCGAGGGACAGGTTAGGAACACTGAAGCTTTCTTT	CATSEGQVRNTEAFF
TRBV19	TRBJ1-5	TRBD1	.	TGTGCCAGCAAGGGACAGAATAGCAATCAGCCCCAGCATTTT	CASKGQNSNQPQHF
TRBV6-5	TRBJ1-2	.	.	TGTGCCAGCAGTCGCGACGACAGACCCAACTATGGCTACACCTTC	CASSRDDRPNYGYTF
TRBV2	TRBJ2-1	.	.	TGTGCCAGCAGTTGGACAGAGTGGGGCAATGAGCAGTTCTTC	CASSWTEWGNEQFF
TRBV18	TRBJ1-2	.	.	TGTGCCAGCTCACTAAAAGGAGGGTATGGCTACACCTTC	CASSLKGGYGYTF
TRBV9	TRBJ2-7	TRBD2	once	TGTGCCAGCAGCGGTGGGACTAGAACCCGCGAGCAGTACTTC	CASSGGTRTREQYF
TRBV12-3/TRBV12-4	TRBJ1-2	TRBD1	.	TGTGCCAGCAGTCGACAGGGGTCGACTGGCTACACCTTC	CASSRQGSTGYTF
TRBV27	TRBJ1-5	.	.	TGTGCCAGCAGTTCGCAGGGTTATAGCAATCAGCCCCAGCATTTT	CASSSQGYSNQPQHF
TRBV24-1	TRBJ1-1	TRBD1	.	TGTGCCACCAGTGATCCGGACAGGGAAGCTTTCTTT	CATSDPDREAFF
TRBV5-6	TRBJ2-7	TRBD2	.	TGTGCCAGCAGCTTCGGGACTAGCGGTTACTACGAGCAGTACTTC	CASSFGTSGYYEQYF
TRBV12-5	TRBJ2-1	TRBD2	.	TGTGCTAGTGGTCCAAGCCCGGGACTAGCGGGGGGGAATGAGCAGTTCTTC	CASGPSPGLAGGNEQFF
TRBV6-5	TRBJ1-5	TRBD1	.	TGTGCCAGCGGGACAGCGGGTCAGCCCCAGCATTTT	CASGTAGQPQHF
TRBV5-5	TRBJ1-4	TRBD1	.	TGTGCCAGCAGCAGTCTAGACAGGGGTGGGGAAAAACTGTTTTTT	CASSSLDRGGEKLFF
TRBV5-1	TRBJ2-3	TRBD2	.	TGCGCCAGCAGCCACGGAGGAGCGGGAGGTGGGGATACGCAGTATTTT	CASSHGGAGGGDTQYF
TRBV7-8	TRBJ1-5	.	.	TGTGCCAGCAGCTTATTCACCAGGGGATATTTGGGCAATCAGCCCCAGCATTTT	CASSLFTRGYLGNQPQHF
TRBV2	TRBJ1-4	TRBD1	.	TGTGCCAGCAAGACAGGGTTGGGAGAAAAACTGTTTTTT	CASKTGLGEKLFF
TRBV3-1/TRBV3-2	TRBJ2-2	.	.	TGTGCGGCGGAGAGTTCGTTAAACACCGGGGAGCTGTTTTTT	CAAESSLNTGELFF
TRBV5-1	TRBJ1-4	TRBD1	.	TGCGCCAGCAGACAAATCACAGGGGACAATGAAAAACTGTTTTTT	CASRQITGDNEKLFF
TRBV11-2	TRBJ1-1	.	.	TGTGCCAGCAGCTTAGGGTACAAACGTGAAGCTTTCTTT	CASSLGYKREAFF
TRBV6-5	TRBJ2-1	TRBD2	once	TGTGCCAGCACCTTTAGCGGGGGGCTCTACAATGAGCAGTTCTTC	CASTFSGGLYNEQFF
TRBV2	TRBJ2-1	.	.	TGTGCCAGCAGCGGGATCGAAGGCGGTGAGCAGTTCTTC	CASSGIEGGEQFF